This T cell receptor beta chain is drawn from a study of blood T cell repertoires in COVID-19. Whole-study context: The United States, Italy and Spain were the sources of the acute and convalescent COVID-19 samples.

Profiled with immunoSEQ multiplex PCR; TCRdb holds only in-frame clones, not every one. Of fewer than 300,000 clones listed, nearly 85% are singletons. Per the germline V gene, CDR1 is MGHDK and CDR2 is SYGVNS. The CDR3 runs to 17 residues. V dropped 6 bases and J dropped 3; count of bases not matched to a gene: 11. The specimen sequenced was peripheral blood. This chain uses TRBV25-1 with TRBJ2-7; TRBD2 agrees at 13 bases. This receptor was obtained from a human donor in a cohort sampled during active COVID-19. CDR3 coding DNA: TGTGCCAGCAGACAAGGACTAGCGGGAGCCCTTTACTACGAGCAGTACTTC. Its protein is CASRQGLAGALYYEQYF.